This is a list of T cell receptor beta chains from one sample in a study of cytomegalovirus exposure and HLA in healthy donors. The table came from immunoSEQ multiplex PCR; TCRdb's copy has only in-frame clones and leaves some out. The table records some 90,000 clones, about 81% of them present only once. Sequencing input: PBMCs. The receptors derive from a man aged 40-50 years in good health and CMV-seronegative. Each CDR3 is given with its conserved first and last residue. D genes are given only for firm matches. Clone size is not always given. Where it is, it says once, few, many or a class for expanded clones.

V gene,D gene,J gene,clone size,CDR3 protein,CDR3 DNA
TRBV13,.,TRBJ1-2,.,CASSRPGGRGYTF,TGTGCCAGCAGCCGCCCGGGGGGCCGGGGCTACACCTTC
TRBV5-1,.,TRBJ2-1,.,CASSEGVSYNEQFF,TGCGCCAGCAGTGAGGGGGTCTCCTACAATGAGCAGTTCTTC
TRBV29-1,TRBD1,TRBJ2-7,.,CSVGTGSGGEQYF,TGCAGCGTTGGGACAGGGTCCGGGGGAGAGCAGTACTTC
TRBV6-4,.,TRBJ2-5,.,CASSGGLGETQYF,TGTGCCAGCAGCGGAGGACTGGGAGAGACCCAGTACTTC
TRBV6-7,TRBD2,TRBJ2-7,.,CASSYSSASGGAITLGHEQYF,TGTGCCAGCAGTTACTCGAGTGCTAGCGGGGGAGCCATAACACTTGGCCACGAGCAGTACTTC
TRBV11-2,.,TRBJ1-3,.,CASSLNFQQAGNTIYF,TGTGCCAGCAGCTTGAATTTCCAGCAGGCTGGAAACACCATATATTTT
TRBV5-1,TRBD2,TRBJ2-3,few,CASSLTGGGTDTQYF,TGCGCCAGCAGCTTGACGGGGGGGGGCACAGATACGCAGTATTTT
TRBV11-2,.,TRBJ1-5,.,CASSYDRGNQPQHF,TGTGCCAGCAGCTACGACAGAGGCAATCAGCCCCAGCATTTT
TRBV7-3,TRBD2,TRBJ2-2,.,CASSVTSGGVGELFF,TGTGCCAGCAGCGTAACTAGCGGGGGGGTCGGGGAGCTGTTTTTT
TRBV7-9,TRBD1,TRBJ2-5,.,CASSLGQGMFKWETQYF,TGTGCCAGCAGCTTGGGACAGGGGATGTTTAAGTGGGAGACCCAGTACTTC
TRBV11-2,.,TRBJ2-5,.,CASSLGRGVGETQYF,TGTGCCAGCAGCTTAGGGAGGGGCGTTGGGGAGACCCAGTACTTC
TRBV7-2,.,TRBJ2-7,.,CASSLEGQGSYEQYF,TGTGCCAGCAGCTTAGAAGGGCAGGGCTCCTACGAGCAGTACTTC
TRBV5-4,TRBD1,TRBJ2-1,once,CASLGGDRGNEQFF,TGTGCCAGTTTAGGGGGCGACCGGGGCAATGAGCAGTTCTTC
TRBV5-1,.,TRBJ2-2,.,CASSLASWNTGELFF,TGCGCCAGCAGCTTGGCCTCGTGGAACACCGGGGAGCTGTTTTTT
TRBV6-5,TRBD1,TRBJ2-3,.,CASRGTGEADTQYF,TGTGCCAGCAGGGGGACAGGGGAGGCAGATACGCAGTATTTT
TRBV28,TRBD1,TRBJ1-1,once,CASSLFRGQGKNTEAFF,TGTGCCAGCAGTTTATTTCGAGGACAGGGTAAGAACACTGAAGCTTTCTTT
TRBV30,.,TRBJ2-7,.,CAWSKRTYEQYF,TGTGCCTGGAGTAAGCGGACCTACGAGCAGTACTTC
TRBV30,.,TRBJ1-1,.,CAWNDKGPEAFF,TGTGCCTGGAACGACAAGGGGCCTGAAGCTTTCTTT
TRBV5-4,.,TRBJ1-1,.,CASSLRGGLNTEAFF,TGTGCCAGCAGCTTAAGGGGCGGACTGAACACTGAAGCTTTCTTT
TRBV19,TRBD1,TRBJ1-5,.,CASSRNRGNQPQHF,TGTGCCAGTAGCCGTAACAGGGGGAATCAGCCCCAGCATTTT
TRBV4-3,TRBD1,TRBJ1-1,.,CASSRQQGASTEAFF,TGCGCCAGCAGCCGGCAACAGGGGGCGAGCACTGAAGCTTTCTTT
TRBV6-5,.,TRBJ1-4,.,CASSPGGGPRPKLFF,TGTGCCAGCAGTCCCGGGGGGGGACCGCGGCCCAAACTGTTTTTT
TRBV4-3,TRBD1,TRBJ1-5,.,CASSQDLFWGQDYQPQHF,TGCGCCAGCAGCCAAGATCTTTTTTGGGGACAGGACTATCAGCCCCAGCATTTT
TRBV5-4,.,TRBJ2-7,.,CASSRLAGEQYF,TGTGCCAGCAGCAGGCTGGCGGGCGAGCAGTACTTC
TRBV11-3,TRBD1,TRBJ2-5,.,CASSLDGTVQETQYF,TGTGCCAGCAGCTTAGACGGGACAGTCCAAGAGACCCAGTACTTC
TRBV2,.,TRBJ2-5,.,CASSGQLQETQYF,TGTGCCAGCAGCGGACAGTTACAAGAGACCCAGTACTTC
TRBV6-6,TRBD1,TRBJ1-5,.,CASKGQGNQPQHF,TGTGCCAGCAAGGGACAGGGAAACCAGCCCCAGCATTTT
TRBV7-3,TRBD1,TRBJ2-3,.,CASSLMGQGTDTQYF,TGTGCCAGCAGCTTAATGGGACAGGGGACGGATACGCAGTATTTT
TRBV7-2,TRBD1,TRBJ1-2,.,CASRDRALYGYTF,TGTGCCAGCAGAGACAGGGCCTTATATGGCTACACCTTC
TRBV4-1,.,TRBJ2-3,.,CASSQGLPDTQYF,TGCGCCAGCAGCCAAGGACTACCAGATACGCAGTATTTT
TRBV7-2,.,TRBJ2-1,.,CASSSGKKGFGQFF,TGTGCCAGCAGCTCCGGGAAGAAGGGATTTGGGCAGTTCTTC
TRBV7-9,.,TRBJ2-7,.,CSSSLGRVSYEQYF,TGTTCCAGCAGCTTAGGCAGGGTCTCCTACGAGCAGTACTTC
TRBV27,.,TRBJ2-2,.,CASSLAGTPNTGELFF,TGTGCCAGCAGTTTAGCGGGGACCCCGAACACCGGGGAGCTGTTTTTT
TRBV19,TRBD1,TRBJ2-7,few,CASSRQGEPYEQYF,TGTGCCAGTAGTAGACAGGGCGAACCCTACGAGCAGTACTTC
TRBV7-9,TRBD1,TRBJ1-5,once,CSSSLATGGAGWGNQPQHF,TGTTCCAGCAGCTTAGCGACAGGGGGCGCAGGGTGGGGGAATCAGCCCCAGCATTTT
TRBV5-1,.,TRBJ1-2,.,CASSLTAPGENYGYTF,TGCGCCAGCAGCTTAACCGCACCCGGGGAGAACTATGGCTACACCTTC
TRBV15,.,TRBJ1-5,.,CATGERGQPQHF,TGTGCCACAGGGGAAAGGGGTCAGCCCCAGCATTTT
TRBV5-6,TRBD1,TRBJ1-1,.,CASSLEGQGVGTEAFF,TGTGCCAGCAGCTTGGAAGGTCAGGGGGTCGGCACTGAAGCTTTCTTT
TRBV27,TRBD2,TRBJ2-1,few,CASSSRLAGARNEQFF,TGTGCCAGCAGTTCACGCCTAGCGGGGGCGCGGAATGAGCAGTTCTTC
TRBV13,.,TRBJ2-1,.,CASSLGTSGSLWNEQFF,TGTGCCAGCAGCTTAGGCACTAGTGGGTCCCTCTGGAATGAGCAGTTCTTC
TRBV25-1,.,TRBJ1-4,few,CASSLDSPATNEKLFF,TGTGCCAGCTCTCTGGACAGTCCTGCAACTAATGAAAAACTGTTTTTT
TRBV5-1,.,TRBJ1-6,.,CASSRGAGTNSPLHF,TGCGCCAGCAGCCGGGGGGCAGGGACCAATTCACCCCTCCACTTT
TRBV2,TRBD2,TRBJ2-3,.,CASRGTSTDTQYF,TGTGCCAGCAGGGGGACTAGTACAGATACGCAGTATTTT
TRBV5-1,TRBD1,TRBJ1-1,.,CASTTGTGRSAEAFF,TGCGCCAGCACAACGGGGACAGGGAGAAGCGCTGAAGCTTTCTTT
TRBV5-4,TRBD2,TRBJ2-1,.,CASSPGTSGGDEQFF,TGTGCCAGCAGCCCCGGGACTAGCGGGGGAGATGAGCAGTTCTTC
TRBV29-1,TRBD1,TRBJ2-2,.,CSAIIRGTGINTGELFF,TGCAGCGCAATAATCCGTGGGACAGGGATTAACACCGGGGAGCTGTTTTTT
TRBV18,.,TRBJ1-1,once,CASSLDKNTEAFF,TGTGCCAGCTCATTGGACAAGAACACTGAAGCTTTCTTT
TRBV5-1,.,TRBJ1-2,.,CASSLEGGGYTF,TGCGCCAGCAGCTTGGAAGGGGGTGGCTACACCTTC
TRBV6-1,TRBD1,TRBJ2-6,.,CASSEMYRGLRGANVLTF,TGTGCCAGCAGTGAAATGTACAGGGGGCTTAGAGGGGCCAACGTCCTGACTTTC
TRBV5-8,TRBD1,TRBJ1-6,.,CASSWIGTGGAGNSPLHF,TGTGCCAGCAGCTGGATAGGGACAGGGGGCGCGGGTAATTCACCCCTCCACTTT
TRBV5-1,.,TRBJ2-7,.,CASTTGRSYEQYF,TGCGCCAGCACGACAGGCCGATCCTACGAGCAGTACTTC
TRBV2,TRBD2,TRBJ2-1,.,CASSASSGGAGEQFF,TGTGCCAGCAGCGCCTCTAGCGGGGGGGCCGGTGAGCAGTTCTTC
TRBV19,.,TRBJ2-7,.,CASNPGSSYEQYF,TGTGCCAGTAACCCGGGGAGCTCCTACGAGCAGTACTTC
TRBV2,.,TRBJ1-2,few,CASSGGRGLGYTF,TGTGCCAGCAGCGGGGGGCGTGGACTTGGCTACACCTTC
TRBV14,.,TRBJ2-5,.,CASSQLMRTGPGETQYF,TGTGCCAGCAGCCAGCTGATGAGAACAGGGCCCGGAGAGACCCAGTACTTC